This T cell receptor beta chain comes out of a study of T cell responses to AZD1222 COVID-19 vaccine (dated by TCRdb to 2020 to 2023). Looking at the study overall: A total of just over 230 trial participants underwent TCR sequencing, of whom 207 received two doses of AZD1222 and 26 received two doses of the MenACWY control vaccine. Trial participants were enrolled by age into 18-55, 56-69 and 70-plus year subgroups, with around 150, 28 and 57 TCR-sequenced participants respectively. Points the paper makes about the study in general: In the small 56-69-year group, the increase in depth fell short of significance, most likely because of low power. Participants were mostly white British and included more females than males, and it was suggested by the authors that clonal diversity may have been underestimated. No day 14 peak-response samples were available, so repertoires were characterized only after the peak T cell response. Spike-specific TCR breadth and depth rose significantly after two AZD1222 doses compared with day 0 and with MenACWY recipients. Conclusions about previously exposed vaccinees are limited, since just six AZD1222 recipients were seropositive for SARS-CoV-2 at baseline. Epitopes outside the regions mutated in the B.1.351 and B.1.1.7 variants were reportedly recognized by nearly half of the unique spike-specific TCRs. The whole spike protein was spanned by vaccine-associated CD4 TCRs, and dominant responses were seen in regions 160-218 and 743-854.

Its CDR3 holds 13 amino acids, cysteine through phenylalanine. Only the CDR3 region is kept as DNA, spanning 39 bases read in frame from base 1. The germline V gene provides CDR1 ENHRY and CDR2 SYGVKD. V is clipped by 8 bases and J by 6 bases, and the sequence between their germline boundaries is 14 bases long. Remarks on this clone: The antigen this receptor binds is unknown. No clone much larger than this one lies a single base away; base qualities are absent.

The CDR3 regions of human TCRbeta chains were subjected to immunosequencing. Concerning the study's data processing: TCRs in the repertoires were matched against a reference library of SARS-CoV-2-specific TCRs that had been generated with the MIRA antigen-specificity platform. Breadth was defined as the fraction of unique TCRs that were SARS-CoV-2-associated. Depth was defined as the fraction of total T cells that were SARS-CoV-2-associated. Each spike-specific TCR was assigned to its reactive spike region and to a CD4 or CD8 class using the MIRA data. Log10-transformed breadth and depth values were compared by one-way ANOVA with Sidak's multiple comparisons tests. This immuneACCESS table, as held by TCRdb, lists in-frame sequences with V and J called but not all clones. Of the missing ones, under half trace to an unresolved V gene in checked studies; the others have no known cause. V and J calls plus clone size are reproduced from that table; the DNA served to infer D and trimming. The sample includes approximately 170,000 clones, with 70% to 90% observed a single time. Jointly, the top ten make up around 10% of the sample.

This specimen's time point label, per the study, means: about 28 days (+/-7) after the second vaccine dose. AZD1222 recipients given second doses at about 4 weeks or at about 12 weeks were pooled, since spike-specific TCR depth and breadth were not found to differ between the two schedules. Vaccinee samples were obtained from the UK trials COV001 and COV002, which included a single-blind randomized controlled phase 2/3 trial of AZD1222 (ChAdOx1 nCoV-19) in healthy adults. For TCRbeta chain sequencing, PBMC samples were collected from trial participants at day 0 and at day 28 after the second dose.

Sequenced here: peripheral blood, sampled 28 days after the second AZD1222 dose. The sequence was obtained from an adult who received the AZD1222 COVID-19 vaccine. The chain is made from TRBV10-3 and TRBJ1-3; the D segment could be TRBD1, given 5 matching bases. The CDR3 here reads CAIGHEGLNTIYF. The bases are TGTGCCATCGGTCACGAGGGGCTAAACACCATATATTTT.